These T cell receptor beta chains were read from a single sample in a study of OX40 agonist ivuxolimab in advanced cancers. The assay was immunoSEQ multiplex PCR, and TCRdb's table has in-frame clones only and misses some. The sample consists of 45,000 to 65,000 clones, 75% to 85% of them appearing once. The sample was CD4+ or CD8+ T cells sorted from blood, taken in a trial of the OX40 agonist ivuxolimab. The receptors originated from an adult with an advanced solid tumor such as melanoma, head and neck, liver or kidney cancer. Each CDR3 is given with its conserved first and last residue. A D gene is named only where the DNA matches it firmly. Some rows mark clone size as missing; the rest say once, few, many or name a class of expanded clone.

-	TRBV6-5	TRBJ1-2	-	CASSPSRSGGYTF	TGTGCCAGCAGCCCATCTCGCTCGGGTGGCTACACCTTC
TRBD1	TRBV4-1	TRBJ1-1	-	CASSQGQGGNTEAFF	TGCGCCAGCAGCCAGGGACAGGGGGGGAACACTGAAGCTTTCTTT
-	TRBV2	TRBJ1-5	-	CASSSGDQPQHF	TGTGCCAGCAGTTCGGGGGATCAGCCCCAGCATTTT
TRBD1	TRBV7-8	TRBJ1-6	-	CASSLAGRGKEWSPLHF	TGTGCCAGCAGCTTAGCGGGCAGGGGGAAAGAGTGGTCACCCCTCCACTTT
-	TRBV11-2	TRBJ1-2	-	CASSPYGLRHYGYTF	TGTGCCAGCAGCCCATATGGTCTAAGACACTATGGCTACACCTTC
-	TRBV9	TRBJ1-6	-	CASSQDLGPLHF	TGTGCCAGCAGCCAAGACTTGGGGCCCCTCCACTTT
-	TRBV4-1	TRBJ1-3	-	CASSQAGNQPGNTIYF	TGCGCCAGCAGCCAGGCCGGCAACCAGCCTGGAAACACCATATATTTT
TRBD2	TRBV30	TRBJ2-7	once	CAWNLGLAGPYEQYF	TGTGCCTGGAACTTGGGACTAGCGGGACCCTACGAGCAGTACTTC
TRBD2	TRBV4-2	TRBJ2-1	-	CASSQDRWTRAYNEQFF	TGTGCCAGCAGCCAAGATCGGTGGACTAGGGCCTACAATGAGCAGTTCTTC
-	TRBV7-2	TRBJ2-2	-	CASSPDISYPTGELFF	TGTGCCAGCAGCCCTGACATCAGTTACCCCACCGGGGAGCTGTTTTTT
TRBD2	TRBV30	TRBJ2-1	-	CAWTRTSGRNNEQFF	TGTGCCTGGACACGTACTAGCGGTAGAAACAATGAGCAGTTCTTC
-	TRBV19	TRBJ1-1	-	CASSTGATEAFF	TGTGCCAGTAGTACCGGGGCCACTGAAGCTTTCTTT
TRBD1	TRBV29-1	TRBJ1-2	-	CSVRTGGSYGYTF	TGCAGCGTTCGGACAGGGGGGAGCTATGGCTACACCTTC
TRBD2	TRBV9	TRBJ2-1	-	CASSPRGGAYYNEQFF	TGTGCCAGCAGCCCTCGGGGGGGGGCTTACTACAATGAGCAGTTCTTC
-	TRBV19	TRBJ2-1	-	CASSIRQGRTYNEQFF	TGTGCCAGTAGTATAAGGCAGGGTAGAACCTACAATGAGCAGTTCTTC
TRBD2	TRBV28	TRBJ2-4	-	CASNGGRRNIQYF	TGTGCCAGCAACGGCGGGAGGAGAAACATTCAGTACTTC
-	TRBV6-6	TRBJ1-5	-	CASNAGGVSNQPQHF	TGTGCCAGCAACGCCGGGGGGGTCAGCAATCAGCCCCAGCATTTT
-	TRBV11-2	TRBJ1-1	-	CASSLEDSTEAFF	TGTGCCAGCAGCTTAGAGGACAGCACTGAAGCTTTCTTT
TRBD1	TRBV10-2	TRBJ2-2	-	CASRNAGQGNTGELFF	TGCGCCAGCAGAAACGCGGGACAGGGTAACACCGGGGAGCTGTTTTTT
TRBD2	TRBV2	TRBJ2-7	-	CASSGLAGVYEQYF	TGTGCCAGCAGTGGGCTAGCGGGAGTCTACGAGCAGTACTTC
-	TRBV2	TRBJ1-1	-	CASSAQGNTEAFF	TGTGCCAGCAGCGCACAGGGTAACACTGAAGCTTTCTTT
TRBD1	TRBV5-6	TRBJ2-1	-	CASSLVSGTGGNEQFF	TGTGCCAGCAGCTTGGTTAGTGGGACAGGGGGCAATGAGCAGTTCTTC
TRBD2	TRBV5-4	TRBJ2-7	-	CASSLDPGGLLDEQYF	TGTGCCAGCAGCTTGGATCCGGGGGGGCTTTTAGACGAGCAGTACTTC
TRBD2	TRBV6-1	TRBJ2-1	-	CATRILAQGEQFF	TGTGCCACCAGAATACTAGCGCAGGGTGAGCAGTTCTTC
-	TRBV6-6	TRBJ2-3	few	CASSYHRTHTQYF	TGTGCCAGCAGTTACCACCGGACTCATACGCAGTATTTT
-	TRBV7-9	TRBJ2-7	once	CASSLAGGTYEQYF	TGTGCCAGCAGCTTAGCAGGGGGAACCTACGAGCAGTACTTC
-	TRBV2	TRBJ1-1	-	CASRDRANTEAFF	TGTGCCAGCCGGGATAGAGCAAACACTGAAGCTTTCTTT
-	TRBV19	TRBJ2-3	few	CASSINRRGGGPDTQYF	TGTGCCAGTAGTATTAACCGCCGGGGTGGCGGACCAGATACGCAGTATTTT
TRBD1	TRBV6-5	TRBJ1-6	-	CASSGPTGNNSPLHF	TGTGCCAGCAGTGGCCCGACAGGGAATAATTCACCCCTCCACTTT
-	TRBV15	TRBJ1-5	-	CATSRETGWSNQPQHF	TGTGCCACCAGCAGAGAGACAGGCTGGAGCAATCAGCCCCAGCATTTT
-	TRBV7-7	TRBJ2-3	once	CASSAGRGSTDTQYF	TGTGCCAGCAGCGCGGGGCGTGGGAGCACAGATACGCAGTATTTT
TRBD1	TRBV5-1	TRBJ1-4	-	CASSLGTGVNEKLFF	TGCGCCAGCAGCTTGGGGACAGGAGTTAATGAAAAACTGTTTTTT
-	TRBV6-1	TRBJ1-2	-	CASTSGGGSYGYTF	TGTGCCAGCACCTCGGGGGGAGGATCCTATGGCTACACCTTC
-	TRBV18	TRBJ2-5	-	CASSPRVSEETQYF	TGTGCCAGCTCACCCAGGGTGTCTGAAGAGACCCAGTACTTC
-	TRBV7-2	TRBJ2-7	once	CASSLAGTRSDYEQYF	TGTGCCAGCAGCTTAGCAGGCACTCGCTCAGACTACGAGCAGTACTTC
TRBD1	TRBV5-1	TRBJ2-7	-	CASSLFGQGTYEQYF	TGCGCCAGCAGCTTGTTTGGACAGGGGACCTACGAGCAGTACTTC
-	TRBV5-8	TRBJ2-7	-	CASSLGGRGTGSYEQYF	TGTGCCAGCAGCTTGGGAGGCAGGGGCACTGGGTCCTACGAGCAGTACTTC
TRBD2	TRBV7-3	TRBJ2-3	-	CASSLRGGTGTDTQYF	TGTGCCAGCAGCTTAAGGGGGGGGACTGGCACAGATACGCAGTATTTT
-	TRBV6-5	TRBJ1-2	-	CASSYAQGGRGYTF	TGTGCCAGCAGTTACGCCCAGGGAGGTCGGGGCTACACCTTC
-	TRBV12-5	TRBJ1-1	-	CASGWVGGVGTEAFF	TGTGCTAGTGGTTGGGTGGGCGGCGTTGGCACTGAAGCTTTCTTT
-	TRBV7-2	TRBJ1-5	few	CASSLVVNQPQHF	TGTGCCAGCAGCTTAGTCGTCAATCAGCCCCAGCATTTT
-	TRBV19	TRBJ1-1	-	CASSMRVRTEAFF	TGTGCCAGTAGTATGCGGGTGAGGACTGAAGCTTTCTTT
-	TRBV18	TRBJ1-6	-	CASSPLGGDSPLHF	TGTGCCAGCTCACCGCTGGGGGGGGATTCACCCCTCCACTTT
-	TRBV7-3	TRBJ2-1	-	CASSSQGDSYNEQFF	TGTGCCAGCAGCTCACAAGGGGATTCCTACAATGAGCAGTTCTTC
-	TRBV5-1	TRBJ1-2	-	CASSSTSGSNYGYTF	TGCGCCAGCAGCTCAACATCAGGGTCTAACTATGGCTACACCTTC
-	TRBV6-5	TRBJ1-5	-	CASSSRVNQPQHF	TGTGCCAGCAGTTCCAGGGTCAATCAGCCCCAGCATTTT
-	TRBV19	TRBJ2-7	-	CASGGYEQYF	TGTGCCTCCGGGGGTTACGAGCAGTACTTC
-	TRBV9	TRBJ1-2	-	CASSVGQTPFSYTF	TGTGCCAGCAGCGTAGGACAGACGCCATTCAGCTACACCTTC
-	TRBV4-3	TRBJ2-7	-	CASSQSSREPYEQYF	TGCGCCAGCAGCCAAAGTTCCCGGGAACCCTACGAGCAGTACTTC
TRBD1	TRBV5-4	TRBJ2-7	-	CASSPSVSKGAVHEQYF	TGTGCCAGCAGCCCATCGGTTTCTAAGGGGGCTGTCCACGAGCAGTACTTC
-	TRBV29-1	TRBJ1-1	few	CSARGNTEAFF	TGCAGCGCCAGGGGGAACACTGAAGCTTTCTTT
TRBD1	TRBV30	TRBJ1-1	-	CAWAFTGGITEAFF	TGTGCCTGGGCCTTTACAGGGGGCATCACTGAAGCTTTCTTT
-	TRBV18	TRBJ2-7	-	CASSPRSGPTAF	TGTGCCAGCTCACCACGATCAGGCCCGACCGCCTTC
-	TRBV18	TRBJ1-1	-	CASSPSQGIYTEAFF	TGTGCCAGCTCACCCTCACAGGGAATATACACTGAAGCTTTCTTT
-	TRBV5-1	TRBJ2-1	-	CASSLDPHNEQFF	TGCGCCAGCAGCTTGGATCCTCACAATGAGCAGTTCTTC
-	TRBV9	TRBJ2-2	-	CASSVQSLSGELFF	TGTGCCAGCAGCGTTCAGTCTCTTTCCGGGGAGCTGTTTTTT